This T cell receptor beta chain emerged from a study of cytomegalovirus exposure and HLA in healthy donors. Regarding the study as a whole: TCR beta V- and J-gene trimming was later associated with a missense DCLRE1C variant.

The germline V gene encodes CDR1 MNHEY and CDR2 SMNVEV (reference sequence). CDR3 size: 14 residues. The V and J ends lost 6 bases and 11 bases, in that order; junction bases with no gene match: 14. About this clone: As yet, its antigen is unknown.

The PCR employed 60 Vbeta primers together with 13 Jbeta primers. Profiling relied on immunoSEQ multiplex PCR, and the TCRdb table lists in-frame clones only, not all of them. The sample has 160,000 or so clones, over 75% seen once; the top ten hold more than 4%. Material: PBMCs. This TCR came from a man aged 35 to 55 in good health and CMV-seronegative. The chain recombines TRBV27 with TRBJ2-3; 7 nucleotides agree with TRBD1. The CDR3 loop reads CASRVGTVARVQYF. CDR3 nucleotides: TGTGCCAGCAGGGTAGGGACAGTGGCCCGGGTGCAGTATTTT.